The present entry profiles one T cell receptor beta chain with its context. The source of the sample is a study of CD8+ T cells in alopecia areata. Following RNA extraction, reverse transcription yielded cDNA that acted as the sequencing template. The repertoire was sequenced with immunoSEQ multiplex PCR; TCRdb's copy has only in-frame clones and lacks some. Among about 210,000 clones listed, around 65% were seen once. Trimming took 0 bases from V and 3 from J, leaving 6 bases between them. Germline V gene lookup returns CDR1 KGHSH and CDR2 LQKENI. This CDR3 spans 14 amino acids. Treatment denoted: oral pan-JAK inhibitor, 5-10 mg twice daily.

This TCR was recovered from a human donor with alopecia areata. Specimen: CD4+ T cells sorted from blood, collected at week 4, from a patient treated with tofacitinib. This chain joins TRBV18 and TRBJ1-5, with TRBD1 as a possible D gene (5 bases). The CDR3 spells CASSPPGDNQPQHF. The CDR3 DNA sequence: TGTGCCAGCTCACCACCAGGGGACAATCAGCCCCAGCATTTT.